This TCR beta chain emerged from a study of T-cell memory formation after mild COVID-19. Study-wide background: The TCR clusters were mostly specific to one donor.

CDR3 length: 16 residues. V lost 5 bases, J lost 6 bases, and 12 bases stayed unmatched. The study's findings and limits: Mainly CM and EM harbored the contracting CD4+ clones; mainly EMRA harbored the CD8+ ones. Certain responding clones were present in pre-infection memory, suggesting participation of cross-reactive memory.

As concerns this clonotype: The antigen is not known.

A 5'RACE reaction primed in the constant segment made cDNA libraries of TCR alpha and TCR beta, and these carried sample barcodes and UMIs. TCRdb ran MiXCR on the 5' RACE reads and lists one entry per CDR3 protein. This sample has fewer than 450,000 distinct CDR3 sequences, with 20% to 30% found just once. The chain joins TRBV12-3 or TRBV12-4 to TRBJ2-1, with TRBD2 identical over 8 bases. Input material: PBMCs or a T cell subset sorted from them (not recorded which). This TCR was recovered from an adult woman who had mild COVID-19 (a few samples of this study predate the infection). Cell type and time point are not known. CDR3 DNA sequence: TGTGCCAGCAGTCCTGTCGTAGCGGGATTGGGCAATGAGCAGTTCTTC. This translates into CASSPVVAGLGNEQFF.